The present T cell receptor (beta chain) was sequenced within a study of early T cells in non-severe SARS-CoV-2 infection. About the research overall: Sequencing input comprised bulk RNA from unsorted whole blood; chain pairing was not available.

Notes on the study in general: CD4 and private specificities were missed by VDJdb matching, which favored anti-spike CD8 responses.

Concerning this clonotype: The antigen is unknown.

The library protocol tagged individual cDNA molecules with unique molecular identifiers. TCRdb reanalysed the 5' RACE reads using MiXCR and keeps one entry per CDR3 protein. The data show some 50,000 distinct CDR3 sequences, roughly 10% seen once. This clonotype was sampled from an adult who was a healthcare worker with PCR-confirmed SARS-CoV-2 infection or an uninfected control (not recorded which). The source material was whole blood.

CDR3 nucleotides: TGCGCCAGCAGCCAAGAGGAGGCGGGGACAAGAGAGCAGTACTTC. Its translation: CASSQEEAGTREQYF. The chain links TRBV4-1 to TRBJ2-7; D is tentatively TRBD1 or TRBD2 (6 bases each). This CDR3 is 15 amino acids long. Trimming removed 0 bases from V and 7 bases from J, with 16 bases in between. Germline CDR1 MGHRA, CDR2 YSYEKL.